This T cell receptor beta chain appears in the sequencing data of a study of metastatic and nonmetastatic thyroid tumors. Looking at the study overall: Samples came from malignant and benign thyroid patients, and repertoires were compared across blood and tumor or nodule tissue. Study outcomes and limitations: Malignant thyroid tumors reportedly had TCR beta diversity that was significantly higher than in benign nodules, in blood and tumor.

The germline CDR1 and CDR2 sequences are SGHRS and YFSETQ. V trimming: 4 bases; J trimming: 3 bases; junction bases outside the gene matches: 13. The length of the CDR3 is 17 residues. Source study methods: The study's classifier, a distant-metastasis tool for papillary thyroid cancer, was built using CDR3 differences across clinicopathological groups. MiXCR was used by TCRdb to re-call the PCR reads. TCRdb's processing, not the authors', yielded these V and J calls. The sample has about 28,000 clones; about 22% are singletons. Patients were all untreated before their thyroid surgery. This clone was picked up many times. Its antigen is as yet unknown.

The sample was blood. This sequence was found in a female donor with papillary thyroid cancer or a benign thyroid nodule (not recorded which). Some clones in this sample may be carry-over from other donors' samples. The chain uses TRBV5-1 and TRBJ1-1; 9 positions match TRBD1. The CDR3 region is CASSKTGTGYADTEAFF. The CDR3 nucleotides are TGCGCCAGCAGCAAGACCGGGACAGGGTACGCGGACACTGAAGCTTTCTTT.